The 30 T cell receptor beta chains in this list originate from one sample, sequenced in a study of blood T cell repertoires in COVID-19. Produced via immunoSEQ multiplex PCR; TCRdb's table is partial and in-frame only. The sample lists around 130,000 clones; about 81% were seen once. Sample: PBMCs or T cells enriched from blood (not recorded which). These TCRs come from a man between 40 and 49 years old with acute COVID-19.

This chain uses TRBV9 with TRBJ2-7; TRBD2 matches at 11 bases. V lost 4 bases to trimming and J lost 6 bases; unmatched junction nucleotides: 6. The CDR3 is 14 residues long. The germline V gene has CDR1 SGDLS and CDR2 YYNGEE. The CDR3 nucleotides are TGTGCCAGCAGCTCCAGACTAGCGGGAAGCGAGCAGTACTTC. Protein: CASSSRLAGSEQYF.

The rearrangement links TRBV11-2 to TRBJ1-4; D is possibly TRBD1 (6 bases). This CDR3 spans 15 amino acids. The V end was cut by 5 bases, the J end by 1 base, with 11 bases between. Germline CDR1 and CDR2: SGHAT and FQNNGV. CDR3 nucleotides: TGTGCCAGCAGCACGAACAGGGTAACTAATGAAAAACTGTTTTTT. Amino acids: CASSTNRVTNEKLFF.

The chain is built from TRBV3-1 (or the pseudogene TRBV3-2) and TRBJ2-7; D call uncertain. V gave up 5 bases and J gave up 3 bases, with 5 bases separating them. CDR1 and CDR2 (germline): LGHDT, YNNKEL (reference sequence). The CDR3 covers 11 residues. In DNA form, the CDR3 reads TGTGCCAGCAGCGTCTACTACGAGCAGTACTTC. Translating gives CASSVYYEQYF.

The CDR3: CSVVSRGQYNEQFF. The CDR3 region has the DNA TGCAGCGTTGTTAGTCGCGGACAGTACAATGAGCAGTTCTTC. The J gene is TRBJ2-1, the V gene TRBV29-1, with a tentative D call TRBD1 (6 bases). Germline CDR1 is SQVTM and CDR2 is ANQGSEA. The V end lost 4 bases, the J end lost 4 bases, and 14 bases lay between the germline ends. CDR3 length: 14 amino acids.

The genes are TRBV9 and TRBJ1-3, with D unresolved. The V and J ends lost 0 bases and 0 bases respectively, with 7 bases between them. CDR3 length: 15 amino acids. The germline V gene encodes CDR1 SGDLS and CDR2 YYNGEE. This CDR3 is CASSVEDTSGNTIYF. CDR3 nucleotide sequence: TGTGCCAGCAGCGTAGAAGACACCTCTGGAAACACCATATATTTT. The whole variable domain, remainder taken from reference TRBV9 and TRBJ1-3, is DSGVTQTPKHLITATGQRVTLRCSPRSGDLSVYWYQQSLDQGLQFLIQYYNGEERAKGNILERFSAQQFPDLHSELNLSSLELGDSALYFCASSVEDTSGNTIYFGEGSWLTVV.

The chain uses TRBV3-1 (or the pseudogene TRBV3-2) and TRBJ1-1; D is unresolved. The germline CDR1 and CDR2 sequences are LGHDT and YNNKEL (reference sequence). The CDR3 runs to 11 residues. Trimming took 6 bases from V and 1 from J, leaving 3 bases between them. DNA for the CDR3: TGTGCCAGCAGTAAGAACACTGAAGCTTTCTTT. It codes for CASSKNTEAFF.

The V call is TRBV24-1, the J call TRBJ2-7; TRBD1 aligns across 10 bases. The CDR3 length is 13 residues. V lost 9 bases, J lost 3 bases, and 4 bases stayed unmatched. The germline V gene has CDR1 KGHDR and CDR2 SFDVKD. The CDR3 loop is CATAGTGDYEQYF. CDR3 bases: TGTGCCACCGCCGGGACAGGGGACTACGAGCAGTACTTC.

The chain joins TRBV5-8 to TRBJ2-6; D unresolved. The CDR3 has 18 residues. Germline-derived CDR1 and CDR2 are SGHTS and YDEGEE. The V and J ends lost 0 bases and 0 bases respectively, with 13 bases between them. The CDR3 coding sequence is TGTGCCAGCAGCTTGGGCGCCGACTCCCTCTCTGGGGCCAACGTCCTGACTTTC. Protein sequence: CASSLGADSLSGANVLTF.

V gene TRBV29-1 combines with J gene TRBJ2-3, with D hard to call. The CDR3 has 12 amino acids. Trimming removed 3 bases at V and 2 bases at J, with 6 bases between. The germline CDR1 and CDR2 sequences are SQVTM and ANQGSEA. As DNA, the CDR3 is TGCAGCGTTGAGTCTTTCACAGATACGCAGTATTTT. It translates to CSVESFTDTQYF.

This clone was picked up one time. The V gene is TRBV7-9, the J gene TRBJ1-2; TRBD1 agrees at 7 bases. CDR1 and CDR2 (germline): SEHNR, FQNEAQ (reference sequence). The CDR3 consists of 14 residues. V shed 1 base, J shed 4 bases, and the junction held 3 bases outside the gene matches. CDR3: CASSLDRGVYGYTF. CDR3 in DNA: TGTGCCAGCAGCTTAGACAGGGGAGTCTATGGCTACACCTTC.

The rearrangement links TRBV14 to TRBJ1-4, with D unclear. The CDR3 runs 14 residues. V lost 1 base, J lost 8 bases, and 11 bases lay in between. Per the germline V gene, CDR1 is SGHDN and CDR2 is FVKESK. The CDR3, as DNA: TGTGCCAGCAGCCAAGGTTCCCTAGCGGAAAAACTGTTTTTT. Protein: CASSQGSLAEKLFF.

This sequence joins TRBV11-2 and TRBJ2-7; D uncertain. The CDR3 loop spans 11 amino acids. Germline V gives CDR1 SGHAT, CDR2 FQNNGV. Trimming cost V 5 bases and J 4 bases, with 6 bases left between them. The CDR3 nucleotides are TGTGCCAGCAGCGCGCAATACGAGCAGTACTTC. Translation: CASSAQYEQYF.

The chain couples TRBV5-1 to TRBJ2-3; 12 bases map to TRBD2. The CDR3 extends over 18 amino acids. Germline V CDR1 and CDR2: SGHRS, YFSETQ. V lost 0 bases to trimming and J lost 1 base; unmatched junction nucleotides: 6. The CDR3 nucleotides read TGCGCCAGCAGCTTGGTGACTAGCGGGAGTCAGGGCACAGATACGCAGTATTTT. Translating gives CASSLVTSGSQGTDTQYF.

The chain is built from TRBV7-2 and TRBJ1-1; D remains unclear. Germline CDR1 and CDR2: SGHTA and FQGNSA. V lost 5 bases and J lost 0, with 13 bases in between. The CDR3 loop spans 15 amino acids. DNA for the CDR3: TGTGCCAGCAGCCCGGCGGCAGCCTTGAACACTGAAGCTTTCTTT. Amino acid sequence: CASSPAAALNTEAFF.

V is TRBV5-1 and J is TRBJ2-7; 10 bases line up with TRBD1. In germline, CDR1 is SGHRS, CDR2 YFSETQ. V lost 7 bases and J lost 4; bases outside the gene matches: 11. The CDR3 has 15 amino acids. The CDR3 loop is CASADQTGGPYEQYF. As DNA, the CDR3 is TGCGCCAGCGCCGACCAGACAGGGGGCCCGTACGAGCAGTACTTC.

The CDR3 nucleotides are TGTGCCAGCAGTTACATATATGAAAAACTGTTTTTT. The encoded protein is CASSYIYEKLFF. The chain couples TRBV6-6 to TRBJ1-4, with D uncertain. This CDR3 comprises 12 residues. The V and J ends lost 2 bases and 6 bases respectively, with 4 bases between them. Germline-derived CDR1 and CDR2 are MNHNY and SVGAGI (reference sequence).

V and J are TRBV19 and TRBJ2-7; possibly TRBD2 for D (6 bases). CDR3 size: 13 residues. Germline V gene lookup returns CDR1 LNHDA and CDR2 SQIVND (reference sequence). Trimming took off 5 bases at V and 5 bases at J, with 13 bases between the two ends. In DNA form, the CDR3 reads TGTGCCAGTAGTTCCGGACTAAGCCACGAGCAGTACTTC. Protein: CASSSGLSHEQYF.

CDR3 coding DNA: TGTGCCAGCAGCTTACTGTCGGGCCCCCCGGGGGAGCAGTACTTC. This codes for CASSLLSGPPGEQYF. The chain recombines TRBV7-2 with TRBJ2-7, with D possibly matching TRBD2 (5 bases). V was trimmed by 2 bases and J by 7 bases, leaving 18 bases between them. The CDR3 runs 15 residues. Germline V gene data show CDR1 as SGHTA and CDR2 as FQGNSA. Full variable domain (outside the CDR3, taken from reference TRBV7-2 and TRBJ2-7): GAGVSQSPSNKVTEKGKDVELRCDPISGHTALYWYRQSLGQGLEFLIYFQGNSAPDKSGLPSDRFSAERTGGSVSTLTIQRTQQEDSAVYLCASSLLSGPPGEQYFGPGTRLTVT.

The gene calls are TRBV9 and TRBJ1-6; no firm D call. CDR1 SGDLS and CDR2 YYNGEE come from the germline V gene. CDR3 length equals 13 residues. V lost 4 bases to trimming and J lost 9 bases, with 11 bases between them. The CDR3 DNA is TGTGCCAGCAGCCAGGAATTCCGTTCACCCCTCCACTTT. This codes for CASSQEFRSPLHF.

The chain employs TRBV2 and TRBJ2-2; TRBD2 matches 10 bases. This CDR3 is built from 17 residues. Germline V lookup: CDR1 SNHLY, CDR2 FYNNEI. V was clipped by 2 bases and J by 5 bases; unmatched bases: 8. The DNA for the CDR3 is TGTGCCAGCAGTGAACCTTTCCTAGCGGGAGTTACCGGGGAGCTGTTTTTT. This encodes CASSEPFLAGVTGELFF.

The chain combines TRBV7-8 with TRBJ2-2; D might be TRBD1 (5 bases). Per germline, CDR1 SGHVS and CDR2 FQNEAQ. The CDR3 has 16 amino acids. V was clipped by 2 bases and J by 1 base, with 11 bases between them. The DNA for the CDR3 is TGTGCCAGCAGCTTACTAGGGCAGGGGAACACCGGGGAGCTGTTTTTT. Translating gives CASSLLGQGNTGELFF.

The genes are TRBV10-2 and TRBJ1-2; D remains ambiguous. Germline V gene data show CDR1 as WSHSY and CDR2 as SAAADI. This CDR3 spans 13 amino acids. Trimming left V 3 bases short and J 2 bases short, with 7 bases between. The CDR3 here is CASSEYQNYGYTF. CDR3 sequence (DNA): TGCGCCAGCAGTGAATACCAGAACTATGGCTACACCTTC.

This rearrangement joins TRBV7-9 to TRBJ2-1; D is uncertain. Germline V gene sequence: CDR1 SEHNR, CDR2 FQNEAQ (reference sequence). V lost 6 bases and J 7 bases, leaving 19 bases between the germline ends. This CDR3 is built from 15 residues. This CDR3 reads CASSRGSAYGNEQFF. DNA of the CDR3: TGTGCCAGCAGTCGAGGCTCCGCCTACGGGAATGAGCAGTTCTTC.

The chain couples TRBV12-3 or TRBV12-4 to TRBJ1-2; TRBD1 agrees at 7 bases. The CDR3 totals 13 residues. V lost 7 bases, J lost 4 bases, and 6 bases stayed unmatched. The CDR3 DNA reads TGTGCCAGCACCCTAGACAGGGTCTATGGCTACACCTTC. It specifies CASTLDRVYGYTF.

The chain has TRBV3-1 (or the pseudogene TRBV3-2) and TRBJ1-6; 7 bases are shared with TRBD1. Germline loops: CDR1 LGHDT, CDR2 YNNKEL (reference sequence). After removal of 3 bases from V and 7 bases from J, the junction contained 9 bases not matched to a gene. This CDR3 has 16 residues. CDR3 bases: TGTGCCAGCAGCCAGAGAATCGGGACAGCCAATTCACCCCTCCACTTT. Translated: CASSQRIGTANSPLHF.

The J gene is TRBJ1-2, the V gene TRBV24-1; 7 nucleotides line up with TRBD1. The CDR3 is 15 residues long. V was pared by 0 bases and J by 4 bases, with 4 bases of the junction left unmatched. The germline CDR1 and CDR2 sequences are KGHDR and SFDVKD. The CDR3 loop reads CATSDLRDSFYGYTF. The CDR3 DNA sequence: TGTGCCACCAGTGATTTGCGGGACAGCTTCTATGGCTACACCTTC.

The chain couples TRBV27 to TRBJ1-1; 10 nucleotides align to TRBD1. Trimming cost V 8 bases and J 5 bases; bases outside gene matches: 11. The CDR3 is 15 residues long. CDR1 and CDR2 (germline): MNHEY, SMNVEV (reference sequence). This chain's CDR3 is CASGRDRGSRTEAFF. The CDR3 DNA sequence: TGTGCCAGCGGGCGGGACAGGGGTAGCCGAACTGAAGCTTTCTTT.

The CDR3 loop is CASSRQGGTGELFF. DNA of the CDR3: TGTGCCAGCAGTCGACAGGGAGGCACCGGGGAGCTGTTTTTT. The chain carries TRBV28 and TRBJ2-2, with D possibly being TRBD1 (7 bases). Germline V CDR1 and CDR2: MDHEN, SYDVKM. With 5 bases removed from V and 4 bases from J, the gap between germline ends came to 11 bases. The CDR3 has 14 amino acids. The complete variable domain, with remaining parts taken from reference TRBV28 and TRBJ2-2, reads DVKVTQSSRYLVKRTGEKVFLECVQDMDHENMFWYRQDPGLGLRLIYFSYDVKMKEKGDIPEGYSVSREKKERFSLILESASTNQTSMYLCASSRQGGTGELFFGEGSRLTVL.

There are a few counts of this clone. CDR3 region: CASSRTGEDGELFF. DNA of the CDR3: TGTGCCAGCAGTCGGACAGGGGAGGACGGGGAGCTGTTTTTT. The genes are TRBV6-4 and TRBJ2-2; 9 nucleotides line up with TRBD1. V shed 5 bases, J shed 7 bases, and the junction held 5 bases outside the gene matches. Germline assignment: CDR1 MRHNA and CDR2 SNTAGT. The CDR3 spans 14 residues.

The chain carries TRBV7-2 and TRBJ1-6; 9 nucleotides line up with TRBD1. This CDR3 contains 15 residues. From germline, CDR1 is SGHTA and CDR2 FQGNSA. V shed 5 bases and J 8 bases; nucleotides not matched to a gene: 7. CDR3 loop: CASSQRTGDDSPLHF. In nucleotides, the CDR3 is TGTGCCAGCAGCCAACGGACAGGGGATGATTCACCCCTCCACTTT.